The next 28 T cell receptor beta chains were all read from a single sample in a study of blood T cell repertoires in COVID-19. Some clones are missing from TCRdb's copy, which holds only in-frame ones; the method was immunoSEQ multiplex PCR. The table has around 73,000 clones, 65% to 85% seen once. The specimen was peripheral blood. These receptors were collected from a woman aged 60-75 years with acute or convalescent COVID-19.

The CDR3 sequence: CASSYTGTGDSFGDEQFF. The CDR3 region has the DNA TGTGCCAGCAGTTATACCGGGACAGGGGACTCCTTTGGCGATGAGCAGTTCTTC. The chain is built from TRBV28 and TRBJ2-1; TRBD1 agrees at 10 bases. The CDR3 loop spans 18 amino acids. CDR1 MDHEN and CDR2 SYDVKM come from the germline V gene. V lost 4 bases, J lost 8 bases, and 17 bases stayed unmatched. Drawing the rest from reference TRBV28 and TRBJ2-1, the complete variable domain is DVKVTQSSRYLVKRTGEKVFLECVQDMDHENMFWYRQDPGLGLRLIYFSYDVKMKEKGDIPEGYSVSREKKERFSLILESASTNQTSMYLCASSYTGTGDSFGDEQFFGPGTRLTVL.

This rearrangement joins TRBV10-2 to TRBJ2-5; 8 bases agree with TRBD2. V dropped 8 bases and J dropped 2; count of bases not matched to a gene: 4. The CDR3 has 13 amino acids. Germline CDR1 WSHSY, CDR2 SAAADI. Here the CDR3 reads CASGLAGQETQYF. The DNA of the CDR3 is TGCGCCAGCGGGTTAGCGGGACAAGAGACCCAGTACTTC.

The chain joins TRBV9 to TRBJ2-5, with 11 positions matching TRBD2. V shed 4 bases and J 8 bases; nucleotides not matched to a gene: 13. The CDR3 has 16 residues. The germline gives CDR1 SGDLS, CDR2 YYNGEE. The CDR3 region is CASSWTSGRGMGTQYF. CDR3 DNA: TGTGCCAGCAGCTGGACTAGCGGGCGTGGGATGGGAACCCAGTACTTC.

The rearrangement uses TRBV29-1 and TRBJ1-2; 11 bases match TRBD1. V lost 4 bases to trimming and J lost 4 bases; unmatched junction nucleotides: 2. The CDR3 contains 13 residues. Germline assignment: CDR1 SQVTM and CDR2 ANQGSEA. CDR3 protein: CSVGTGGIYGYTF. The CDR3, as DNA: TGCAGCGTTGGGACAGGGGGCATCTATGGCTACACCTTC.

The chain employs TRBV6-5 and TRBJ1-1; weak D call: TRBD1 (5 bases). The CDR3 covers 11 residues. The germline V gene has CDR1 MNHEY and CDR2 SVGAGI. The ends were cut back, 8 bases at V and 6 bases at J, with 10 bases in the middle. CDR3 sequence: CASSWGAEAFF. The CDR3 region has the DNA TGTGCCAGCTCATGGGGCGCTGAAGCTTTCTTT.

The chain joins TRBV28 to TRBJ2-1, with D perhaps matching TRBD2 (5 bases). V was shortened by 5 bases and J by 6 bases, with 11 bases between the two germline ends. This CDR3 spans 13 amino acids. Germline V gives CDR1 MDHEN, CDR2 SYDVKM. CDR3 region: CASSITRGNEQFF. As DNA, the CDR3 is TGTGCCAGCAGTATAACTCGGGGCAATGAGCAGTTCTTC.

The chain recombines TRBV7-9 with TRBJ2-7, with 7 nucleotides matching TRBD2. Germline V lookup: CDR1 SEHNR, CDR2 FQNEAQ (reference sequence). Trimming removed 0 bases from V and 2 bases from J; junction bases left unmatched: 7. CDR3 length: 16 residues. The chain's CDR3 is CASSLAVGSGTYEQYF. In DNA form, the CDR3 reads TGTGCCAGCAGCTTAGCGGTTGGGAGCGGGACCTACGAGCAGTACTTC.

This clone was seen once. Other DNA sequences in this specimen translate into the identical CDR3. The rearrangement links TRBV12-3 or TRBV12-4 to TRBJ1-2; D is possibly TRBD1 (5 bases). V was shortened by 6 bases and J by 2 bases, with 7 bases between the two germline ends. This CDR3 is 12 amino acids long. The CDR3 is CASSQGNYGYTF. The CDR3 coding sequence is TGTGCCAGCAGCCAGGGCAACTATGGCTACACCTTC.

This clone has more than one count but fewer than ten. The chain combines TRBV19 with TRBJ1-2; possible D gene TRBD1, 6 bases. The germline gives CDR1 LNHDA, CDR2 SQIVND (reference sequence). The V end lost 3 bases, the J end lost 3 bases, and 8 bases lay between the germline ends. The CDR3 extends over 13 amino acids. Written as DNA, the CDR3 is TGTGCCAGTAGTATGGGACACTACTATGGCTACACCTTC. Translating gives CASSMGHYYGYTF.

The chain links TRBV7-9 to TRBJ1-2, with 8 positions matching TRBD1. The CDR3 sequence is 14 residues long. The J segment lost 4 bases and the V segment lost 1 base, leaving 2 bases of the junction unmatched. CDR1 is SEHNR and CDR2 is FQNEAQ in the germline V gene (reference sequence). CDR3: CASSLGGTGYGYTF. The CDR3 nucleotides read TGTGCCAGCAGCTTAGGGGGGACAGGCTATGGCTACACCTTC.

This clone has a single count. This CDR3 is CASSPQQGNQPQHF. In DNA, the CDR3 is TGTGCCAGTAGTCCACAACAGGGCAATCAGCCCCAGCATTTT. The rearrangement uses TRBV19 and TRBJ1-5; a weak D match, TRBD1 (5 bases). V was clipped by 5 bases and J by 2 bases, with 10 bases between them. The CDR3 is 14 residues long. Germline CDR1 is LNHDA and CDR2 is SQIVND (reference sequence). The complete variable domain, with remaining parts taken from reference TRBV19 and TRBJ1-5, reads DGGITQSPKYLFRKEGQNVTLSCEQNLNHDAMYWYRQDPGQGLRLIYYSQIVNDFQKGDIAEGYSVSREKKESFPLTVTSAQKNPTAFYLCASSPQQGNQPQHFGDGTRLSIL.

V is TRBV2 and J is TRBJ2-2; no definite D call. Trimming took 7 bases from V and 8 from J, leaving 14 bases between them. Germline values: CDR1 SNHLY, CDR2 FYNNEI. The CDR3 is 13 residues long. The CDR3 loop is CASTRFPLGELFF. The CDR3 nucleotides read TGTGCCAGCACCAGATTCCCTTTGGGGGAGCTGTTTTTT.

V gene TRBV5-4 combines with J gene TRBJ2-7; D ambiguous. Germline V gene data show CDR1 as SGHNT and CDR2 as YYREEE (reference sequence). V lost 4 bases and J lost 5, with 19 bases in between. CDR3 size: 15 residues. The CDR3 reads CASSDQKPEFHEQYF. The CDR3, as DNA: TGTGCCAGCAGCGATCAGAAACCCGAATTTCACGAGCAGTACTTC.

A single count supports this clone. CDR3 loop: CASSLTSANTEAFF. The CDR3 coding sequence is TGTGCCAGCAGCTTGACATCTGCGAACACTGAAGCTTTCTTT. This chain connects TRBV5-4 to TRBJ1-1; D gene ambiguous. Germline loops: CDR1 SGHNT, CDR2 YYREEE (reference sequence). The CDR3 spans 14 residues. Deletions cut 1 base from V and 1 base from J, with 8 bases between.

This clone was seen just once. The J gene is TRBJ1-2, the V gene TRBV6-1, with 10 bases lining up with TRBD1. The CDR3 is made up of 15 amino acids. V was clipped by 1 base and J by 4 bases; unmatched bases: 3. Germline CDR1 and CDR2: MNHNS and SASEGT. The CDR3 region is CASSEVGDRGYGYTF. The CDR3 DNA reads TGTGCCAGCAGTGAAGTGGGGGACAGGGGCTATGGCTACACCTTC.

This chain connects TRBV4-2 to TRBJ1-6; a weak D match, TRBD1 (5 bases). The CDR3 has 14 amino acids. Germline assignment: CDR1 LGHNA and CDR2 YNFKEQ. V lost 0 bases, J lost 8 bases, and 8 bases lay in between. The CDR3 reads CASSQDGGDSPLHF. In DNA form, the CDR3 reads TGTGCCAGCAGCCAAGATGGGGGGGATTCACCCCTCCACTTT.

The V gene is TRBV7-9, the J gene TRBJ1-2, with TRBD1 matching 7 bases. V lost 1 base and J lost 3; bases outside the gene matches: 2. The CDR3 loop spans 14 amino acids. Germline CDR1 and CDR2: SEHNR and FQNEAQ (reference sequence). CDR3 in DNA: TGTGCCAGCAGCTTAGGCAGGGGGGACTATGGCTACACCTTC. Residues: CASSLGRGDYGYTF.

This clone was detected once. Here the CDR3 reads CASSQAISDSYNEQFF. For the CDR3, the DNA is TGTGCCAGCAGCCAAGCGATTAGCGACTCCTACAATGAGCAGTTCTTC. The chain employs TRBV4-2 and TRBJ2-1; D might be TRBD2 (5 bases). V shed 1 base and J shed 0 bases, with 10 bases lying between them. Per germline, CDR1 LGHNA and CDR2 YNFKEQ. CDR3 length equals 16 residues.

J is TRBJ2-1 and V is TRBV5-1; 9 bases fit TRBD2. Germline V gene sequence: CDR1 SGHRS, CDR2 YFSETQ. This CDR3 is built from 16 residues. Trimming took 1 base from V and 6 from J; bases not matched to a gene: 8. The CDR3: CASSLFAAGGANEQFF. The CDR3 DNA reads as TGCGCCAGCAGCTTGTTTGCGGCGGGGGGGGCCAATGAGCAGTTCTTC.

V usage is TRBV9 and J usage is TRBJ2-3, with TRBD2 matching 10 bases. This CDR3 has 16 residues. Trimming took 0 bases from V and 8 from J; bases not matched to a gene: 9. Germline V lookup: CDR1 SGDLS, CDR2 YYNGEE. DNA of the CDR3: TGTGCCAGCAGCGTAGGAAGCGGGAGGGTTGAAGCTACGCAGTATTTT. It encodes CASSVGSGRVEATQYF.

CDR3 nucleotide sequence: TGTGCCAGCAGTTTTGTACAGGGCTATGGCTACACCTTC. It translates to CASSFVQGYGYTF. This chain connects TRBV28 to TRBJ1-2, with D maybe TRBD1 (6 bases). Per the germline V gene, CDR1 is MDHEN and CDR2 is SYDVKM. V gave up 3 bases and J gave up 4 bases, with 9 bases separating them. The CDR3 consists of 13 residues.

The chain links TRBV10-3 to TRBJ2-2; unclear D gene. Trimming left V 8 bases short and J 6 bases short, with 7 bases between. Germline V lookup: CDR1 ENHRY, CDR2 SYGVKD. This CDR3 spans 11 amino acids. CDR3 coding DNA: TGTGCCATCTCCCCCTCCGGGGAGCTGTTTTTT. It yields the protein CAISPSGELFF.

This rearrangement joins TRBV30 to TRBJ2-3; 8 bases agree with TRBD1. CDR3 length: 14 residues. The trim removed 5 bases at V and 4 bases at J, leaving 8 bases unmatched. Germline V gives CDR1 GTSNPN, CDR2 SVGIG (reference sequence). CDR3 in DNA: TGTGCCTGGGGAAAGGACAGGGTCCCAGATACGCAGTATTTT. It is translated as CAWGKDRVPDTQYF.

This sequence joins TRBV19 and TRBJ1-5; D may be TRBD1 (5 bases). The V end was cut by 7 bases, the J end by 4 bases, with 17 bases between. The CDR3 covers 15 residues. Germline V gene data show CDR1 as LNHDA and CDR2 as SQIVND (reference sequence). This chain's CDR3 is CASTPQDSLNQPQHF. DNA of the CDR3: TGTGCCAGTACCCCGCAAGACAGTTTGAATCAGCCCCAGCATTTT.

This rearrangement joins TRBV5-1 to TRBJ2-3, with a weak D call TRBD2 (5 bases). The CDR3 has 14 residues. Germline V lookup: CDR1 SGHRS, CDR2 YFSETQ. Trimming left V 3 bases short and J 6 bases short, with 14 bases between. CDR3 nucleotide sequence: TGCGCCAGCAGCTACGGGGATCTATCCGATACGCAGTATTTT. Protein: CASSYGDLSDTQYF. Full variable domain (outside the CDR3, taken from reference TRBV5-1 and TRBJ2-3): KAGVTQTPRYLIKTRGQQVTLSCSPISGHRSVSWYQQTPGQGLQFLFEYFSETQRNKGNFPGRFSGRQFSNSRSEMNVSTLELGDSALYLCASSYGDLSDTQYFGPGTRLTVL.

The rearrangement joins TRBV6-2 or TRBV6-3 to TRBJ1-5, with TRBD1 identical over 7 bases. The germline CDR1 and CDR2 sequences are MNHEY and SVGEGT. The CDR3 spans 16 residues. V trimming: 1 base; J trimming: 2 bases; junction bases outside the gene matches: 5. Written as DNA, the CDR3 is TGTGCCAGCAGTTACTACAGGGGCCAGGGCAATCAGCCCCAGCATTTT. The encoded protein is CASSYYRGQGNQPQHF.

The chain combines TRBV19 with TRBJ2-3; 9 bases match TRBD2. V shed 0 bases and J 6 bases; nucleotides not matched to a gene: 13. From germline, CDR1 is LNHDA and CDR2 SQIVND (reference sequence). The CDR3 extends over 18 amino acids. The CDR3 protein is CASSIDQFGLAGRDTQYF. DNA for the CDR3: TGTGCCAGTAGTATAGATCAGTTTGGCCTAGCGGGAAGGGATACGCAGTATTTT.

This chain uses TRBV29-1 with TRBJ1-5; no clear D. The CDR3 loop spans 13 amino acids. Looked up from germline, CDR1 is SQVTM and CDR2 is ANQGSEA. With 8 bases removed from V and 1 base from J, the gap between germline ends came to 12 bases. CDR3 bases: TGCAGCTTTGCGGGTCCAAGCAATCAGCCCCAGCATTTT. Encoded protein: CSFAGPSNQPQHF.